These T cell receptor beta chains were read from a single sample in a study of patients and donors after allogeneic stem cell transplantation. TCRdb reprocessed the RT-PCR reads with MiXCR, giving one entry per CDR3 protein. Among 25,000 to 30,000 distinct CDR3 sequences, around 7.4% were seen once, and the ten largest hold around 50%. Sequences were obtained from blood, either unsorted or a sorted T cell fraction (not recorded which). The receptors originated from a human donor who was either an allogeneic HSCT recipient or a stem cell or donor lymphocyte infusion donor (not recorded which). It is not recorded whose cells these are; they may come from a transplant donor. Both conserved end residues are part of each CDR3. A D gene is named only where the DNA matches it firmly. Only part of the rows carry a size: once, few, many, or a class if the clone is expanded.

J: TRBJ1-2
D: .
size: .
V: TRBV9
CDR3: CASSVEASTGYTF
DNA: TGTGCCAGCAGCGTAGAGGCGAGTACGGGCTACACCTTC

J: TRBJ1-6
D: .
size: many
V: TRBV19
CDR3: CASSLSRGGSPLHF
DNA: TGTGCCAGTAGTTTATCAAGGGGTGGTTCACCCCTCCACTTT

J: TRBJ1-2
D: .
size: many
V: TRBV24-1
CDR3: CATSDGIRNYGYTF
DNA: TGTGCCACCAGTGACGGTATTCGAAACTATGGCTACACCTTC

J: TRBJ1-1
D: .
size: many
V: TRBV10-1
CDR3: CASSFNREGEAFF
DNA: TGCGCCAGCAGTTTCAACAGGGAAGGTGAAGCTTTCTTT

J: TRBJ2-3
D: TRBD2
size: .
V: TRBV9
CDR3: CASSVGTSGGPDTQYF
DNA: TGTGCCAGCAGCGTGGGGACTAGCGGGGGCCCAGATACGCAGTATTTT

J: TRBJ2-4
D: TRBD1
size: .
V: TRBV20-1
CDR3: CSARDGQGIAKNIQYF
DNA: TGCAGTGCTAGAGATGGACAGGGGATAGCCAAAAACATTCAGTACTTC

J: TRBJ1-4
D: TRBD1
size: .
V: TRBV20-1
CDR3: CSARDNRGPNEKLFF
DNA: TGCAGTGCTAGGGACAACAGGGGACCTAATGAAAAACTGTTTTTT

J: TRBJ2-1
D: .
size: many
V: TRBV27
CDR3: CATSLDPAYNEQFF
DNA: TGTGCCACCTCATTAGATCCAGCCTACAATGAGCAGTTCTTC

J: TRBJ2-2
D: .
size: many
V: TRBV7-8
CDR3: CASSFKRGTGELFF
DNA: TGTGCCAGCAGCTTTAAACGAGGGACCGGGGAGCTGTTTTTT

J: TRBJ2-7
D: TRBD2
size: many
V: TRBV7-2
CDR3: CASSSRGLAGVAEQYF
DNA: TGTGCCAGCAGCTCCCGGGGACTAGCGGGAGTGGCCGAGCAGTACTTC

J: TRBJ2-5
D: .
size: many
V: TRBV28
CDR3: CASSPGRETQYF
DNA: TGTGCCAGCAGCCCGGGTCGGGAGACCCAGTACTTC

J: TRBJ2-7
D: TRBD1
size: few
V: TRBV5-5
CDR3: CASSLTGGPPEYEQYF
DNA: TGTGCCAGCAGCTTAACAGGGGGTCCTCCCGAATACGAGCAGTACTTC

J: TRBJ1-1
D: .
size: many
V: TRBV7-9
CDR3: CASSPYSEAFF
DNA: TGTGCCAGCAGCCCTTACTCTGAAGCTTTCTTT

J: TRBJ1-5
D: TRBD1
size: few
V: TRBV4-1
CDR3: CASSQEEGTGNQPQHF
DNA: TGCGCCAGCAGCCAAGAAGAGGGGACAGGCAATCAGCCCCAGCATTTT

J: TRBJ1-2
D: .
size: .
V: TRBV19
CDR3: CASIPRVGYGYTF
DNA: TGTGCCAGTATCCCGCGGGTTGGCTATGGCTACACCTTC

J: TRBJ2-3
D: TRBD2
size: many
V: TRBV20-1
CDR3: CSASGLVLSADTQYF
DNA: TGCAGTGCTAGCGGACTAGTCTTATCCGCTGATACGCAGTATTTT

J: TRBJ1-1
D: TRBD1
size: many
V: TRBV7-9
CDR3: CASSFGQATTEAFF
DNA: TGTGCCAGCAGCTTTGGACAGGCTACTACTGAAGCTTTCTTT

J: TRBJ2-1
D: TRBD1
size: .
V: TRBV10-1
CDR3: CASSGTGVVGSYNEQFF
DNA: TGCGCCAGCAGTGGGACAGGGGTCGTGGGTTCCTACAATGAGCAGTTCTTC

J: TRBJ1-3
D: .
size: many
V: TRBV10-2
CDR3: CASMTEPSGNTIYF
DNA: TGCGCCAGCATGACTGAGCCCTCTGGAAACACCATATATTTT

J: TRBJ1-3
D: .
size: .
V: TRBV6-1
CDR3: CASRTSSGNTIYF
DNA: TGTGCCAGCAGAACAAGCTCTGGAAACACCATATATTTT

J: TRBJ2-7
D: .
size: many
V: TRBV6-1
CDR3: CASSEGGRGFYEQYF
DNA: TGTGCCAGCAGTGAAGGGGGAAGGGGGTTCTACGAGCAGTACTTC

J: TRBJ2-7
D: .
size: .
V: TRBV7-9
CDR3: CASSLDRISYEQYF
DNA: TGTGCCAGCAGCCTCGACAGGATCTCCTACGAGCAGTACTTC

J: TRBJ2-2
D: .
size: many
V: TRBV3-1
CDR3: CASSQEFRTGELFF
DNA: TGTGCCAGCAGCCAAGAATTTCGGACCGGGGAGCTGTTTTTT

J: TRBJ1-2
D: .
size: many
V: TRBV10-3
CDR3: CAISDGYGYTF
DNA: TGTGCCATCAGTGATGGATATGGCTACACCTTC

J: TRBJ1-4
D: TRBD1
size: many
V: TRBV15
CDR3: CATSRALRDSLNEKLFF
DNA: TGTGCCACCAGCAGAGCACTCCGGGACAGCCTTAATGAAAAACTGTTTTTT

J: TRBJ2-7
D: .
size: few
V: TRBV18
CDR3: CASSPDSYEQYF
DNA: TGTGCCAGCTCTCCCGACAGCTACGAGCAGTACTTC

J: TRBJ1-6
D: TRBD1
size: many
V: TRBV7-3
CDR3: CASSRQGGGSPLHF
DNA: TGTGCCAGCAGCCGACAGGGAGGAGGATCACCCCTCCACTTT

J: TRBJ2-1
D: .
size: many
V: TRBV21-1
CDR3: CASSKDPTCQGGAYNEQFF
DNA: TGTGCCAGCAGCAAAGACCCTACCTGCCAGGGGGGGGCCTACAATGAGCAGTTCTTC

J: TRBJ2-3
D: .
size: many
V: TRBV24-1
CDR3: CATSAGLKQYF
DNA: TGTGCCACCAGTGCAGGCCTCAAGCAGTATTTT

J: TRBJ1-1
D: .
size: many
V: TRBV5-1
CDR3: CASSLGFRGEKAFF
DNA: TGCGCCAGCAGCTTGGGATTCCGGGGGGAAAAAGCTTTCTTT

J: TRBJ2-1
D: TRBD1
size: .
V: TRBV7-9
CDR3: CASTIGQGSYNEQFF
DNA: TGTGCCAGCACCATAGGACAGGGCTCCTACAATGAGCAGTTCTTC

J: TRBJ1-3
D: .
size: many
V: TRBV29-1
CDR3: CSVREGALSGNTIYF
DNA: TGCAGCGTTCGAGAGGGTGCCCTCTCTGGAAACACCATATATTTT

J: TRBJ2-2
D: TRBD1
size: medium-sized
V: TRBV29-1
CDR3: CSVVILDRADTGELFF
DNA: TGCAGCGTCGTTATTCTCGACAGGGCGGACACCGGGGAGCTGTTTTTT

J: TRBJ2-5
D: TRBD1
size: .
V: TRBV6-1
CDR3: CASRRTGGAQTQYF
DNA: TGTGCCAGCAGAAGGACAGGGGGCGCACAGACCCAGTACTTC

J: TRBJ1-2
D: .
size: .
V: TRBV21-1
CDR3: CASSTPPPFLRTRSNYGYTF
DNA: TGTGCCAGCAGCACTCCACCCCCCTTTCTTCGAACGAGGTCTAACTATGGCTACACCTTC

J: TRBJ1-5
D: .
size: few
V: TRBV5-1
CDR3: CASSLDINQPQHF
DNA: TGCGCCAGCAGCTTGGACATAAATCAGCCCCAGCATTTT

J: TRBJ2-3
D: TRBD2
size: .
V: TRBV6-2/TRBV6-3
CDR3: CASSVLRGGPDTQYF
DNA: TGTGCCAGCAGTGTCTTGCGGGGGGGCCCAGATACGCAGTATTTT

J: TRBJ2-3
D: .
size: many
V: TRBV10-3
CDR3: CAISDADTQYF
DNA: TGTGCCATCAGTGATGCAGATACGCAGTATTTT

J: TRBJ1-1
D: TRBD1
size: many
V: TRBV6-1
CDR3: CASSLTGPQDTEAFF
DNA: TGTGCCAGCAGCCTGACAGGGCCCCAGGACACTGAAGCTTTCTTT

J: TRBJ2-1
D: .
size: few
V: TRBV12-3/TRBV12-4
CDR3: CASSSQGGYNEQFF
DNA: TGTGCCAGCAGTAGCCAGGGGGGCTACAATGAGCAGTTCTTC

J: TRBJ2-5
D: TRBD1
size: few
V: TRBV28
CDR3: CASTSLGQGQETQYF
DNA: TGTGCCAGCACCTCTTTGGGACAGGGGCAAGAGACCCAGTACTTC

J: TRBJ2-3
D: .
size: many
V: TRBV28
CDR3: CASSLCGDTQYF
DNA: TGTGCCAGCAGTTTATGCGGGGATACGCAGTATTTT

J: TRBJ2-6
D: .
size: many
V: TRBV7-9
CDR3: CASSLDTNSGANVLTF
DNA: TGTGCCAGCAGCCTGGACACCAACTCTGGGGCCAACGTCCTGACTTTC

J: TRBJ2-3
D: TRBD2
size: .
V: TRBV4-2
CDR3: CASSQDSVLAVTTDTQYF
DNA: TGTGCCAGCAGCCAAGATTCGGTACTAGCGGTTACCACAGATACGCAGTATTTT

J: TRBJ2-3
D: .
size: many
V: TRBV10-1
CDR3: CASSESPWSPQNTQYF
DNA: TGCGCCAGCAGTGAGTCCCCTTGGTCTCCACAGAATACGCAGTATTTT